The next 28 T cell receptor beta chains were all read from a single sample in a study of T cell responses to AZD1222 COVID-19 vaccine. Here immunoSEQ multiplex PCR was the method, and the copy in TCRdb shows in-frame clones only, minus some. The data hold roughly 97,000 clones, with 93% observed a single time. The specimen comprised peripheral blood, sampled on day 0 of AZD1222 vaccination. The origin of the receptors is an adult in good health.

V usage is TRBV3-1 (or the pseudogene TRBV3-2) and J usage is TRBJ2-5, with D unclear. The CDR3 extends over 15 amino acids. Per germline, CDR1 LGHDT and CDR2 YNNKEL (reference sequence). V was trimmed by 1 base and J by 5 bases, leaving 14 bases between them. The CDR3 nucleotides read TGTGCCAGCAGCCAAGGCGCCGGAGAGACGGAGACCCAGTACTTC. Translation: CASSQGAGETETQYF.

The CDR3 region is CASSSGQGKNIQYF. The CDR3 bases are TGTGCCAGCAGTTCGGGACAGGGGAAAAACATTCAGTACTTC. The V call is TRBV6-2 or TRBV6-3, the J call TRBJ2-4; 10 bases map to TRBD1. V lost 4 bases to trimming and J lost 4 bases; unmatched junction nucleotides: 1. The CDR3 spans 14 residues. Per germline, CDR1 MNHEY and CDR2 SVGEGT.

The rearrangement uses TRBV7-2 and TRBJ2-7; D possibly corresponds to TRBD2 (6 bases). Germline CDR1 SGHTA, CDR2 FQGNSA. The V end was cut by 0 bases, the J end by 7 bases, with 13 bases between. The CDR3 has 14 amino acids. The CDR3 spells CASSLAGLGGEQYF. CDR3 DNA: TGTGCCAGCAGCTTAGCCGGCCTTGGAGGGGAGCAGTACTTC. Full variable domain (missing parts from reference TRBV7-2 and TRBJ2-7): GAGVSQSPSNKVTEKGKDVELRCDPISGHTALYWYRQSLGQGLEFLIYFQGNSAPDKSGLPSDRFSAERTGGSVSTLTIQRTQQEDSAVYLCASSLAGLGGEQYFGPGTRLTVT.

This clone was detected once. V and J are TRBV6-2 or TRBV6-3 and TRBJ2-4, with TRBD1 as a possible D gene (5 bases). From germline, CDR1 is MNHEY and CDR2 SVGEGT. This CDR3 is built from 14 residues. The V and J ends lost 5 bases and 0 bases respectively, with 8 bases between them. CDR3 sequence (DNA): TGTGCCAGCAGTGTACAGGTAGCCAAAAACATTCAGTACTTC. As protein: CASSVQVAKNIQYF.

CDR3: CSAAQGGTQHF. Written as DNA, the CDR3 is TGCAGTGCGGCACAGGGAGGAACCCAGCATTTT. J is TRBJ1-5 and V is TRBV20-1, with D possibly being TRBD1 (6 bases). The CDR3 is 11 amino acids. Germline CDR1 and CDR2: DFQATT and SNEGSKA (reference sequence). V was clipped by 6 bases and J by 11 bases, with 14 bases between them.

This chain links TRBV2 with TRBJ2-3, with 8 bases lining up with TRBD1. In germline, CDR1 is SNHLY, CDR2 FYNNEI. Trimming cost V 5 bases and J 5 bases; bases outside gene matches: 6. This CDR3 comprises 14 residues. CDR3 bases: TGTGCCAGCAGTAGGAGACAGGGGTTAGATACGCAGTATTTT. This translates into CASSRRQGLDTQYF.

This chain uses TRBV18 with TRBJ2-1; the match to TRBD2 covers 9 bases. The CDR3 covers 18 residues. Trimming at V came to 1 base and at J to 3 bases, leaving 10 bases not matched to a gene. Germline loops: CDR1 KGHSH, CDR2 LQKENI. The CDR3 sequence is CASSPREASGIYYNEQFF. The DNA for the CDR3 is TGTGCCAGCTCACCACGGGAGGCTAGCGGGATTTACTACAATGAGCAGTTCTTC.

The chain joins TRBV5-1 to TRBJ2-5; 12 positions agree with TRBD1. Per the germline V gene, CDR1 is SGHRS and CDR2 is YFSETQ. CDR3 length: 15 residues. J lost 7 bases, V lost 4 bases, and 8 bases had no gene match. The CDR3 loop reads CASSPGTGGRGTQYF. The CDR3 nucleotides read TGCGCCAGCAGCCCCGGGACAGGGGGCCGGGGGACCCAGTACTTC.

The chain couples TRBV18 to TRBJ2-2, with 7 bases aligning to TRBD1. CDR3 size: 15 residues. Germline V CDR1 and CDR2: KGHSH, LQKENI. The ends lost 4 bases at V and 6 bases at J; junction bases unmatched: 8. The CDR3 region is CASSLGTAQAGELFF. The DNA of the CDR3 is TGTGCCAGCTCACTTGGGACAGCTCAGGCCGGGGAGCTGTTTTTT.

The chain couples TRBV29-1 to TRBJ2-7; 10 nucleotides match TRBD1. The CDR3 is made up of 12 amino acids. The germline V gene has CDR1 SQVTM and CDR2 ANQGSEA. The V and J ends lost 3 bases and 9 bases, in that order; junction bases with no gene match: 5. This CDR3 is CSVERGQGRQYF. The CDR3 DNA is TGCAGCGTTGAGAGGGGACAGGGGCGGCAGTACTTC.

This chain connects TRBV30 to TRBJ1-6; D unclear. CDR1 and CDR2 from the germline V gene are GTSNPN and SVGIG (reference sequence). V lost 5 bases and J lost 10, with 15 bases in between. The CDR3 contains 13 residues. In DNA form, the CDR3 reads TGTGCCTGGCTGAGGGTGATCGGCTCACCCCTCCACTTT. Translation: CAWLRVIGSPLHF.

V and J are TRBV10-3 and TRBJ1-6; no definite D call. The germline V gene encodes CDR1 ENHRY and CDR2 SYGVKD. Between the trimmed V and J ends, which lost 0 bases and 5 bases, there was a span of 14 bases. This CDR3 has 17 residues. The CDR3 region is CAISESARSADNSPLHF. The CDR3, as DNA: TGTGCCATCAGTGAGTCCGCTCGGAGTGCGGATAATTCACCCCTCCACTTT.

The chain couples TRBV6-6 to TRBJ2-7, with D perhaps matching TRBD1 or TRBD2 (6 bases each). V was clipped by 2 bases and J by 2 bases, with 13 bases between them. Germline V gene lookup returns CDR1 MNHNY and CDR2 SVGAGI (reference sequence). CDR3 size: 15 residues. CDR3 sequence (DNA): TGTGCCAGCAGTTACGGGGGGCAGTCTCCCTACGAGCAGTACTTC. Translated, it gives CASSYGGQSPYEQYF.

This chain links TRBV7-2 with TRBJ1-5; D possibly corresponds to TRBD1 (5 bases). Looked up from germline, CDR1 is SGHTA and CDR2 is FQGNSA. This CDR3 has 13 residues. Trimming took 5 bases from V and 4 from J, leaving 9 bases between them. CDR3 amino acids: CASSKDRNQPQHF. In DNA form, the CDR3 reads TGTGCCAGCAGCAAAGACAGAAATCAGCCCCAGCATTTT.

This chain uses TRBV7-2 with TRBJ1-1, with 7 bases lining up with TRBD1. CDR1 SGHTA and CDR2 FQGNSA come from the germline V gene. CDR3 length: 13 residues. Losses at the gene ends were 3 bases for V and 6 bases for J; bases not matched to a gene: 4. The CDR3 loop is CASSLNRGSEAFF. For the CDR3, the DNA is TGTGCCAGCAGCTTGAACAGGGGCTCTGAAGCTTTCTTT.

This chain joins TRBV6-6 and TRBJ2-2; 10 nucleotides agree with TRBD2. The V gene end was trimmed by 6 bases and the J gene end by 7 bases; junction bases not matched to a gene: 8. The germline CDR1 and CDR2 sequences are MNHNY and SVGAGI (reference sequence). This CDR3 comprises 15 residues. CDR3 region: CASSLAGVFVGELFF. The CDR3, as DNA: TGTGCCAGCAGCCTAGCGGGAGTCTTTGTCGGGGAGCTGTTTTTT.

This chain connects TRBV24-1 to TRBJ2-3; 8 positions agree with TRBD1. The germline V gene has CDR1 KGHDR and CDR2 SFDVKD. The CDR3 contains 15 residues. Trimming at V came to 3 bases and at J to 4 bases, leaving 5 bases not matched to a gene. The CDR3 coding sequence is TGTGCCACCAGTGATCATGGACAGGGCTCAGATACGCAGTATTTT. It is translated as CATSDHGQGSDTQYF.

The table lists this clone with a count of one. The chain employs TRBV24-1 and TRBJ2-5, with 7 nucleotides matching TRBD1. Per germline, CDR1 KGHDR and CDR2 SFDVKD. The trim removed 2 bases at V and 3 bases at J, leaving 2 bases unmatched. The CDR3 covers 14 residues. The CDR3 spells CATSDYTGEETQYF. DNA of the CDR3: TGTGCCACCAGTGATTATACAGGGGAAGAGACCCAGTACTTC.

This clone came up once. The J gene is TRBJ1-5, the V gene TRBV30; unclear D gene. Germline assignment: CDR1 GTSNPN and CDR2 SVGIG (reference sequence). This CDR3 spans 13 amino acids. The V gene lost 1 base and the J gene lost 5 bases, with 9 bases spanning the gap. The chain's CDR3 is CAWSAQAHQPQHF. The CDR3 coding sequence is TGTGCCTGGAGTGCTCAGGCCCATCAGCCCCAGCATTTT.

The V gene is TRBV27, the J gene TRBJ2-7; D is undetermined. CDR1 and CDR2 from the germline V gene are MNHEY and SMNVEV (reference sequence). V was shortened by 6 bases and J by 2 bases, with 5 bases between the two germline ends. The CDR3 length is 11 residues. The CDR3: CASRDAYEQYF. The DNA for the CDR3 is TGTGCCAGCAGGGATGCCTACGAGCAGTACTTC.

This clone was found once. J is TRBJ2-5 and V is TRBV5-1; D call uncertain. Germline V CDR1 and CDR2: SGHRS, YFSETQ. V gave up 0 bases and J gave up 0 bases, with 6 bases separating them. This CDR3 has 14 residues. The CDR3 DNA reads TGCGCCAGCAGCTTGGGTGCAAACCAAGAGACCCAGTACTTC. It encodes CASSLGANQETQYF.

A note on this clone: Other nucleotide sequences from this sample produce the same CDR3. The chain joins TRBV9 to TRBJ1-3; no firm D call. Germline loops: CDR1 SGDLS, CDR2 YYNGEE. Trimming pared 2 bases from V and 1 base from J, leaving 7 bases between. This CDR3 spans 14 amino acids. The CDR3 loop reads CASSVSGSGNTIYF. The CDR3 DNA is TGTGCCAGCAGCGTCTCCGGGTCTGGAAACACCATATATTTT.

The CDR3 sequence is CASSLGALTNEKLFF. The CDR3 nucleotides are TGTGCCAGCAGCCTGGGGGCGCTGACTAATGAAAAACTGTTTTTT. This chain uses TRBV5-6 with TRBJ1-4, with a weak D call TRBD1 (6 bases). Trimming pared 4 bases from V and 2 bases from J, leaving 12 bases between. Germline V gene lookup returns CDR1 SGHDT and CDR2 YYEEEE. The CDR3 spans 15 residues.

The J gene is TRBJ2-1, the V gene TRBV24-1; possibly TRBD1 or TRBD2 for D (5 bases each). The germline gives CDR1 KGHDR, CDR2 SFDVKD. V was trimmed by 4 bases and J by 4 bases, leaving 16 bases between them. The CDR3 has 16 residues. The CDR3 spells CATSDQRDPGYNEQFF. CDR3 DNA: TGTGCCACCAGTGACCAACGGGACCCAGGATACAATGAGCAGTTCTTC.

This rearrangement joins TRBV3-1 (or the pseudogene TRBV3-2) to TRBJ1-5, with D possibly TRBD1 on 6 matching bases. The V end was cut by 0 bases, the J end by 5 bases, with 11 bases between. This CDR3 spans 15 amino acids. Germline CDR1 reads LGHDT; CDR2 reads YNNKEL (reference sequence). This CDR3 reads CASSQDWGAHQPQHF. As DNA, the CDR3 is TGTGCCAGCAGCCAAGACTGGGGGGCGCATCAGCCCCAGCATTTT.

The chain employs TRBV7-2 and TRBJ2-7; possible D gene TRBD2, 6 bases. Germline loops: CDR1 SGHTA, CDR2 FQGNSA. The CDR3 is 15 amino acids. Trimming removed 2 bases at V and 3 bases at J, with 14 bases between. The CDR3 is CASSLFPGRGYEQYF. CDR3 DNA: TGTGCCAGCAGCTTATTTCCAGGGCGGGGCTACGAGCAGTACTTC.

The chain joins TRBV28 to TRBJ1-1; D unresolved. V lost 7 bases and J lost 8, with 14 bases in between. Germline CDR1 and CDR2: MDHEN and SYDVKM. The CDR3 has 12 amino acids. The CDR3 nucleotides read TGTGCCAGCAATTTCGCGAATGAGGAAGCTTTCTTT. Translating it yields CASNFANEEAFF.

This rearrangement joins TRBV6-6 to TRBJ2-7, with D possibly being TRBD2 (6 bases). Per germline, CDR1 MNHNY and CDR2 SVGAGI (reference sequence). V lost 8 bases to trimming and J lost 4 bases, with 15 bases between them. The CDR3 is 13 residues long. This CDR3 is CASSRGVSYEQYF. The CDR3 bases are TGTGCCAGCTCCCGCGGGGTTTCTTACGAGCAGTACTTC.